The text below deals with one T cell receptor (beta chain). The V end lost 4 bases, the J end lost 7 bases, and 17 bases lay between the germline ends. This CDR3 has 14 amino acids. From germline, CDR1 is SGHTA and CDR2 FQGNSA. The record originates from a study of OX40 agonist ivuxolimab in advanced cancers. Study-level background: Patients received intravenous ivuxolimab every 2 weeks at 0.01 to 10 mg/kg. Prior therapy, whether anti-PD-1, anti-PD-L1 or anti-CTLA-4, was allowed, and more than 35% had some.

Blood got drawn at baseline, again on cycle 4 day 1, and then on cycle 7 day 1. Method: immunoSEQ multiplex PCR; TCRdb's copy keeps in-frame clones and lacks some. Of around 40,000 clones in the sample, more than 80% were seen once. The receptor's source is an adult with an advanced solid tumor such as melanoma, head and neck, liver or kidney cancer. The material sequenced was CD4+ or CD8+ T cells sorted from blood, taken in a trial of the OX40 agonist ivuxolimab. V usage is TRBV7-2 and J usage is TRBJ2-7; D perhaps matches TRBD1 (5 bases). For the CDR3, the DNA is TGTGCCAGCAGCTCCCGTCACAGGTCCGGGGAGCAGTACTTC. Amino acids: CASSSRHRSGEQYF.